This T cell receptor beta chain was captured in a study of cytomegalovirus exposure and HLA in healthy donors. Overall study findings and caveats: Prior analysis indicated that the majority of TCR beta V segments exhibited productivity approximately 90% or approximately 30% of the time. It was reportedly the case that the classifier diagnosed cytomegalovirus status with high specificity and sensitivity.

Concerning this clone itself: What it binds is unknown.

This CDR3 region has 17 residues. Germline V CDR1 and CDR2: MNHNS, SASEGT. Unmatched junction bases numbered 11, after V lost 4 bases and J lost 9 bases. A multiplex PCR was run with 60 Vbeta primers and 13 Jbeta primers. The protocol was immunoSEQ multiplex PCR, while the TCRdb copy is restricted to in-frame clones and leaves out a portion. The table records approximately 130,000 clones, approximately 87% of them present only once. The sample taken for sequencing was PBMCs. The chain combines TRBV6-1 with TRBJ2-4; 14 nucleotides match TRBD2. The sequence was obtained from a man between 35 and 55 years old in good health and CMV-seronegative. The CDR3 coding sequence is TGTGCCAGCAGTGTGACTAGCGGGAGGGGAGGCTTAGGCATTCAGTACTTC. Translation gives CASSVTSGRGGLGIQYF.